This T cell receptor beta chain came from a study of blood T cells in healthy people across ages. Study-level points and caveats: Unsorted PBMCs blocked a conclusive comparison of naive and antigen-experienced cells. Comparison with aged donors showed that long-lived donors had more naive CD4+ cells and higher diversity.

Every sample had a minimum of 7 million PBMCs isolated. This clonotype appeared a few times. The antigen remains undetermined. Combining a sample-barcoded 5' primer with a J-beta primer mix, a second PCR ran for about 6 to 12 cycles. TCRdb used MiXCR to reprocess the 5' RACE reads, holding one entry per CDR3 protein. The sample lists hundreds of thousands of distinct CDR3 sequences, approximately 26% occurring once. The length of the CDR3 is 14 residues. Trimming took 2 bases from V and 2 from J, leaving 7 bases between them. This sample also belongs to another study, concerning T cells of mothers and their children. That source adds: The authors used all extracted RNA for cDNA synthesis, at approximately 1.5 ug per 15 ul.

This clonotype originated in a boy aged 2 to 9 in good health. The V call is TRBV12-3 or TRBV12-4, the J call TRBJ2-4; D remains ambiguous. The sample taken for sequencing was blood. The CDR3, as DNA: TGTGCCAGCAGTTTATTTAGTTCCAAAAACATTCAGTACTTC. It codes for CASSLFSSKNIQYF.